These 31 T cell receptor beta chains were sequenced from one sample in a study of spatial heterogeneity in lung cancer. The time point was: sample taken at primary tumor resection. TCRdb independently ran MiXCR on the 5' RACE reads; one entry per CDR3 protein. The sample yields tens of thousands of distinct CDR3 sequences, 12% seen once. Sample: PBMCs, taken at surgery. Receptors originate from a male donor with early-stage non-small cell lung cancer.

This clonotype was seen a handful of times. The chain carries TRBV11-2 and TRBJ2-7, with D unclear. Per the germline V gene, CDR1 is SGHAT and CDR2 is FQNNGV. The CDR3 length is 14 residues. V gave up 3 bases and J gave up 0 bases, with 9 bases separating them. CDR3 in DNA: TGTGCCAGCAGCTTCGAACAGATCTCCTACGAGCAGTACTTC. It specifies CASSFEQISYEQYF.

The V gene is TRBV4-3, the J gene TRBJ2-3, with unresolved D. From germline, CDR1 is LGHNA and CDR2 YSLEER. The CDR3 runs to 16 residues. V lost 3 bases and J 6 bases, leaving 19 bases between the germline ends. The chain's CDR3 is CASSHSTETSRDTQYF. CDR3 sequence (DNA): TGCGCCAGCAGCCACTCGACGGAAACGTCGAGGGATACGCAGTATTTT.

This chain uses TRBV29-1 with TRBJ2-1; 8 bases agree with TRBD1. V lost 7 bases to trimming and J lost 7 bases; unmatched junction nucleotides: 3. Looked up from germline, CDR1 is SQVTM and CDR2 is ANQGSEA. This CDR3 is built from 11 residues. In DNA, the CDR3 is TGCAGCGCGGACAGGGCGAATGAGCAGTTCTTC. This sequence encodes CSADRANEQFF.

The J gene is TRBJ2-7, the V gene TRBV7-9; the D gene is possibly TRBD1 (5 bases). The CDR3 length is 14 residues. Germline CDR1 reads SEHNR; CDR2 reads FQNEAQ (reference sequence). V shed 6 bases and J shed 2 bases, with 14 bases lying between them. The CDR3 DNA reads TGTGCCAGCAGTCGACGCCAGGGTGCCTACGAGCAGTACTTC. Amino acid sequence: CASSRRQGAYEQYF.

This clonotype was counted only a few times. CDR3 nucleotide sequence: TGTGCCAGCAGCTCTGTACTGGCAGTGAACACTGAAGCTTTCTTT. Its protein product is CASSSVLAVNTEAFF. The chain joins TRBV7-2 to TRBJ1-1; D is ambiguous. The CDR3 is 15 residues long. The germline V gene encodes CDR1 SGHTA and CDR2 FQGNSA. V lost 4 bases to trimming and J lost 0 bases, with 12 bases between them. The full variable domain, completed using reference TRBV7-2 and TRBJ1-1, is GAGVSQSPSNKVTEKGKDVELRCDPISGHTALYWYRQSLGQGLEFLIYFQGNSAPDKSGLPSDRFSAERTGGSVSTLTIQRTQQEDSAVYLCASSSVLAVNTEAFFGQGTRLTVV.

The table lists this clonotype with many counts. The chain recombines TRBV7-9 with TRBJ2-4; 7 positions match TRBD1. The length of the CDR3 is 13 residues. The germline V gene has CDR1 SEHNR and CDR2 FQNEAQ (reference sequence). With V trimmed by 5 bases and J by 4 bases, 2 bases remained unmatched. CDR3 loop: CASSEQGKNIQYF. As DNA, the CDR3 is TGTGCCAGCAGCGAACAGGGGAAAAACATTCAGTACTTC.

The genes are TRBV20-1 and TRBJ1-1; D gene unclear. Per germline, CDR1 DFQATT and CDR2 SNEGSKA (reference sequence). CDR3 length: 14 residues. V lost 6 bases, J lost 1 base, and 15 bases lay in between. CDR3 sequence: CSANIGGRNTEAFF. The CDR3 DNA sequence: TGCAGTGCCAACATTGGAGGAAGGAACACTGAAGCTTTCTTT.

The sample holds a few counts of this clonotype. The rearrangement links TRBV30 to TRBJ1-3; TRBD1 agrees at 7 bases. The CDR3 extends over 14 amino acids. Germline CDR1 reads GTSNPN; CDR2 reads SVGIG (reference sequence). V lost 8 bases, J lost 0 bases, and 7 bases stayed unmatched. The DNA of the CDR3 is TGTGCCGCTCACCGGGACAGCTCTGGAAACACCATATATTTT. This sequence encodes CAAHRDSSGNTIYF. The full variable domain, with the rest looked up from reference TRBV30 and TRBJ1-3, is SQTIHQWPATLVQPVGSPLSLECTVEGTSNPNLYWYRQAAGRGLQLLFYSVGIGQISSEVPQNLSASRPQDRQFILSSKKLLLSDSGFYLCAAHRDSSGNTIYFGEGSWLTVV.

This clonotype turned up a few times. V gene TRBV12-3 or TRBV12-4 combines with J gene TRBJ2-5; 8 bases are a match to TRBD1. The V segment lost 5 bases and the J segment 4 bases; nucleotides outside the gene matches: 6. The CDR3 sequence is 14 residues long. The chain's CDR3 is CASSPGGPRETQYF. The CDR3 nucleotides read TGTGCCAGCAGTCCAGGGGGCCCGCGAGAGACCCAGTACTTC.

There are a few counts of this clonotype. This sequence joins TRBV7-2 and TRBJ2-1, with D maybe TRBD2 (6 bases). CDR1 and CDR2 (germline): SGHTA, FQGNSA. This CDR3 comprises 18 residues. V was cut by 5 bases and J by 1 base, with 21 bases left in between. The DNA of the CDR3 is TGTGCCAGCAGCCGAGAGGGACTTCTAGCGCCTTCCTACAATGAGCAGTTCTTC. Its protein is CASSREGLLAPSYNEQFF. Using reference TRBV7-2 and TRBJ2-1 for the parts outside the CDR3, the full variable domain is GAGVSQSPSNKVTEKGKDVELRCDPISGHTALYWYRQSLGQGLEFLIYFQGNSAPDKSGLPSDRFSAERTGGSVSTLTIQRTQQEDSAVYLCASSREGLLAPSYNEQFFGPGTRLTVL.

A few counts support this clonotype. The chain couples TRBV10-3 to TRBJ2-2, with D perhaps TRBD1 or TRBD2 (5 bases each). V lost 3 bases, J lost 4 bases, and 12 bases lay in between. CDR1 and CDR2 from the germline V gene are ENHRY and SYGVKD. The CDR3 runs 15 residues. Written as DNA, the CDR3 is TGTGCCATCAGTGACAACCCCGGGACCACCGGGGAGCTGTTTTTT. Protein sequence: CAISDNPGTTGELFF.

CDR3 sequence reads: CASSSAGGEYGYTF. The DNA for the CDR3 is TGCGCCAGCAGCTCGGCGGGGGGCGAATATGGCTACACCTTC. The J gene is TRBJ1-2, the V gene TRBV5-1; the D gene is possibly TRBD1 (6 bases). The V end lost 3 bases, the J end lost 5 bases, and 14 bases lay between the germline ends. Germline CDR1 is SGHRS and CDR2 is YFSETQ. The CDR3 runs to 14 residues.

The V call is TRBV9, the J call TRBJ2-7; a weak D match, TRBD1 (5 bases). Germline CDR1 SGDLS, CDR2 YYNGEE. The ends were cut back, 3 bases at V and 0 bases at J, with 7 bases in the middle. The CDR3 length is 13 residues. CDR3 protein: CASSGTNSYEQYF. The CDR3 DNA is TGTGCCAGCAGCGGGACAAACTCCTACGAGCAGTACTTC.

This chain joins TRBV20-1 and TRBJ1-2; D is possibly TRBD1 (6 bases). Trimming took 6 bases from V and 8 from J, leaving 25 bases between them. CDR3 size: 15 residues. Looked up from germline, CDR1 is DFQATT and CDR2 is SNEGSKA (reference sequence). The CDR3 protein is CSALGGQGARRGYTF. Here the CDR3 DNA reads TGCAGTGCCTTAGGGGGGCAGGGAGCCCGACGAGGCTACACCTTC.

The V gene is TRBV6-5, the J gene TRBJ2-1; the D call may be TRBD1 or TRBD2 (5 bases each). The V gene lost 4 bases and the J gene lost 4 bases, with 8 bases spanning the gap. Germline V lookup: CDR1 MNHEY, CDR2 SVGAGI. This CDR3 comprises 13 residues. The CDR3 DNA reads as TGTGCCAGCAGTTGGGACGGATACAATGAGCAGTTCTTC. As protein: CASSWDGYNEQFF.

The rearrangement joins TRBV20-1 to TRBJ2-1; 14 nucleotides match TRBD2. CDR3 length equals 14 residues. Trimming at V came to 6 bases and at J to 2 bases, leaving 0 bases not matched to a gene. Germline values: CDR1 DFQATT, CDR2 SNEGSKA (reference sequence). The CDR3 bases are TGCAGTGCGGGACTAGCGGGAGCCTACAATGAGCAGTTCTTC. Protein sequence: CSAGLAGAYNEQFF.

V gene TRBV28 combines with J gene TRBJ2-7; 8 nucleotides match TRBD1. Germline V lookup: CDR1 MDHEN, CDR2 SYDVKM. Trimming removed 7 bases from V and 8 bases from J; junction bases left unmatched: 25. This CDR3 comprises 18 residues. The CDR3 sequence: CASTSPSPTTGVPGQQYF. The DNA of the CDR3 is TGTGCCAGCACCTCTCCCTCCCCCACGACAGGGGTTCCGGGCCAGCAGTACTTC.

This clonotype was found many times. This sequence joins TRBV20-1 and TRBJ1-4; no clear D gene. This CDR3 is 11 amino acids long. Germline values: CDR1 DFQATT, CDR2 SNEGSKA (reference sequence). Trimming removed 3 bases from V and 7 bases from J, with 6 bases in between. In nucleotides, the CDR3 is TGCAGTGCTAGGGGTGGTGAAAAACTGTTTTTT. Its protein is CSARGGEKLFF.

This clonotype was found a few times. The chain recombines TRBV7-2 with TRBJ2-7; 12 bases align to TRBD2. Germline CDR1 reads SGHTA; CDR2 reads FQGNSA. This CDR3 comprises 16 residues. J lost 1 base, V lost 5 bases, and 6 bases had no gene match. The CDR3 DNA follows: TGTGCCAGCAGCCCTGGGACTAGCGGGCGATCCTACGAGCAGTACTTC. It yields the protein CASSPGTSGRSYEQYF.

The chain uses TRBV7-8 and TRBJ2-3; 7 bases agree with TRBD1. This CDR3 is built from 14 residues. The germline gives CDR1 SGHVS, CDR2 FQNEAQ. V was clipped by 6 bases and J by 0 bases; unmatched bases: 3. The CDR3 spells CASREDRSTDTQYF. The CDR3 bases are TGTGCCAGCAGAGAGGACAGGAGCACAGATACGCAGTATTTT.

This clonotype showed up many times. The rearrangement uses TRBV7-3 and TRBJ1-1, with D possibly being TRBD1 (5 bases). V was shortened by 4 bases and J by 3 bases, with 12 bases between the two germline ends. The CDR3 length is 14 residues. CDR1 SGHTA and CDR2 FQGTGA come from the germline V gene. The CDR3, as DNA: TGTGCCAGCAGCTATAACGTAGGGGACACTGAAGCTTTCTTT. Residues: CASSYNVGDTEAFF.

The chain carries TRBV11-2 and TRBJ2-7, with no clear D. This CDR3 is built from 18 residues. Germline-derived CDR1 and CDR2 are SGHAT and FQNNGV. Trimming took off 0 bases at V and 1 base at J, with 19 bases between the two ends. The CDR3 sequence: CASSLDLVRTSLSYEQYF. The CDR3 bases are TGTGCCAGCAGCTTAGATTTAGTAAGGACCTCTCTTTCCTACGAGCAGTACTTC.

The sample holds a few counts of this clonotype. The chain combines TRBV24-1 with TRBJ1-5, with D possibly being TRBD1 (6 bases). The length of the CDR3 is 14 residues. Per the germline V gene, CDR1 is KGHDR and CDR2 is SFDVKD. Trimming took 4 bases from V and 4 from J, leaving 10 bases between them. The CDR3 sequence is CATSDHRENQPQHF. The CDR3 DNA reads as TGTGCCACCAGTGACCACAGGGAGAATCAGCCCCAGCATTTT.

The rearrangement links TRBV24-1 to TRBJ2-7; D perhaps matches TRBD2 (6 bases). Germline loops: CDR1 KGHDR, CDR2 SFDVKD. The CDR3 sequence is 14 residues long. Trimming took 4 bases from V and 2 from J, leaving 11 bases between them. Here the CDR3 reads CATSEKRATYEQYF. CDR3 sequence (DNA): TGTGCCACCAGTGAGAAGCGGGCCACCTACGAGCAGTACTTC.

This clonotype was counted only a few times. The chain is built from TRBV27 and TRBJ2-3, with D possibly TRBD1 on 6 matching bases. CDR3 length: 14 amino acids. V dropped 1 base and J dropped 3 bases, with 8 bases sitting between them. Per the germline V gene, CDR1 is MNHEY and CDR2 is SMNVEV (reference sequence). CDR3 nucleotide sequence: TGTGCCAGCAGTTTATTCCAGGGGACAGATACGCAGTATTTT. Its translation: CASSLFQGTDTQYF.

This clonotype was detected ten times or more. The chain combines TRBV6-2 or TRBV6-3 with TRBJ2-3; either TRBD1 or TRBD2 may supply D (5 bases each). This CDR3 has 16 amino acids. CDR1 and CDR2 from the germline V gene are MNHEY and SVGEGT. V was cut by 6 bases and J by 2 bases, with 18 bases left in between. The DNA for the CDR3 is TGTGCCAGCAGACTCTTTCGAGAGGGGTCCACAGATACGCAGTATTTT. The encoded protein is CASRLFREGSTDTQYF.

This clonotype was counted only a few times. This chain links TRBV20-1 with TRBJ1-1; maybe TRBD1 (5 bases). The CDR3 is made up of 12 amino acids. The germline V gene has CDR1 DFQATT and CDR2 SNEGSKA (reference sequence). V was pared by 7 bases and J by 6 bases, with 15 bases between. CDR3 loop: CSGRGGDAEAFF. The CDR3 coding sequence is TGCAGTGGTAGGGGTGGGGACGCTGAAGCTTTCTTT.

In its sample, this clonotype was seen a few times. The rearrangement links TRBV13 to TRBJ2-5, with 10 bases lining up with TRBD2. The junction had 8 bases not matched to a gene; V was cut back by 2 bases and J by 5 bases. The germline V gene has CDR1 PRHDT and CDR2 FYEKMQ (reference sequence). This CDR3 has 16 amino acids. The CDR3 DNA reads TGTGCCAGCAGCTTAAGAGAGCGGGGGGGCCGGGAGACCCAGTACTTC. It is translated as CASSLRERGGRETQYF.

The chain has TRBV10-3 and TRBJ2-5, with unresolved D. Trimming pared 3 bases from V and 4 bases from J, leaving 6 bases between. Germline V gene lookup returns CDR1 ENHRY and CDR2 SYGVKD. The CDR3 is 12 amino acids. CDR3 nucleotide sequence: TGTGCCATCAGTGAAACGGGAGAGACCCAGTACTTC. Amino acid sequence: CAISETGETQYF.

This chain links TRBV19 with TRBJ1-4, with unresolved D. The CDR3 contains 13 residues. V was shortened by 6 bases and J by 0 bases, with 5 bases between the two germline ends. Germline assignment: CDR1 LNHDA and CDR2 SQIVND (reference sequence). The CDR3 DNA reads as TGTGCCAGTAGCGGAACAACTAATGAAAAACTGTTTTTT. It codes for CASSGTTNEKLFF.

This rearrangement joins TRBV6-6 to TRBJ1-1, with D hard to call. Between the trimmed V and J ends, which lost 0 bases and 4 bases, there was a span of 15 bases. Germline CDR1 is MNHNY and CDR2 is SVGAGI (reference sequence). There are 16 residues in the CDR3. CDR3 in amino acids: CASSYSRTGRVTEAFF. The DNA of the CDR3 is TGTGCCAGCAGTTACTCTCGGACTGGGAGGGTCACTGAAGCTTTCTTT.